The clone carrying this T cell receptor (beta chain) was seen a few times. TCRdb keeps only in-frame clones here, not all; method: immunoSEQ multiplex PCR. The table has 150,000 or so clones, more than 65% seen once. The data stem from a study of blood T cell repertoires in COVID-19. For the study at large: Samples came from the United States, Italy and Spain, spanning acute and convalescent COVID-19.

CDR1 and CDR2 from the germline V gene are SNHLY and FYNNEI. The V gene end was trimmed by 7 bases and the J gene end by 2 bases; junction bases not matched to a gene: 20. CDR3 length: 19 amino acids. This clonotype was obtained from a woman aged 60-75 years with acute or convalescent COVID-19. The specimen was peripheral blood. The rearrangement joins TRBV2 to TRBJ2-7; 10 bases match TRBD2. CDR3 sequence reads: CASTDLKVAAAGGTYEQYF. CDR3 DNA sequence: TGTGCCAGCACTGACCTCAAGGTGGCGGCAGCGGGAGGGACCTACGAGCAGTACTTC.